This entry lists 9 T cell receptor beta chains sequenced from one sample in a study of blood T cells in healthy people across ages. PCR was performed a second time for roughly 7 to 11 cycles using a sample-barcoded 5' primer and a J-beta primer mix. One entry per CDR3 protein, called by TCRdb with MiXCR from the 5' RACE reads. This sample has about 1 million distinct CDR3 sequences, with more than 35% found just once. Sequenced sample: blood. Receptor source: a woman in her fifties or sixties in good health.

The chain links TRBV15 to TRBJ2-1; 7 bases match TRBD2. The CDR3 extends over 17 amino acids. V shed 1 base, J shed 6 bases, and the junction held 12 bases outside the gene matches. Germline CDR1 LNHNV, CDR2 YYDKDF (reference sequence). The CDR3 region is CATSRGGGPTHGNEQFF. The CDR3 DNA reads TGTGCCACCAGCAGAGGGGGGGGACCCACCCATGGCAATGAGCAGTTCTTC.

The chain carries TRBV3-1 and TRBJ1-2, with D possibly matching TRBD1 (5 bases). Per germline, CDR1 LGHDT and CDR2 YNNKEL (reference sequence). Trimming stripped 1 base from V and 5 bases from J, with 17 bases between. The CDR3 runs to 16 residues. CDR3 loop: CASSQAGTGFLYGYTF. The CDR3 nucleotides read TGTGCCAGCAGCCAAGCAGGAACAGGCTTTTTATATGGCTACACCTTC. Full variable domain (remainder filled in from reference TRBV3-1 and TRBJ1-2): DTAVSQTPKYLVTQMGNDKSIKCEQNLGHDTMYWYKQDSKKFLKIMFSYNNKELIINETVPNRFSPKSPDKAHLNLHINSLELGDSAVYFCASSQAGTGFLYGYTFGSGTRLTVV.

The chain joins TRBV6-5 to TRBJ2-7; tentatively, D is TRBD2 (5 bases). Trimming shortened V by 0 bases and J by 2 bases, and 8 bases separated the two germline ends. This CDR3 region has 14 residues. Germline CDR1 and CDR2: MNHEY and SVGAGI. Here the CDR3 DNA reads TGTGCCAGCAGTTACTCGGACTCCCCCTACGAGCAGTACTTC. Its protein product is CASSYSDSPYEQYF.

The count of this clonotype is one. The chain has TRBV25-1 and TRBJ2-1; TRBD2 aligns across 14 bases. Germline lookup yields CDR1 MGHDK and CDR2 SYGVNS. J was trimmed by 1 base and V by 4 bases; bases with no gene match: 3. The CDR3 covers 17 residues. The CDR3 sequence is CASSGGLAGESYNEQFF. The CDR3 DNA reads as TGTGCCAGCAGTGGGGGACTAGCGGGAGAGTCCTACAATGAGCAGTTCTTC.

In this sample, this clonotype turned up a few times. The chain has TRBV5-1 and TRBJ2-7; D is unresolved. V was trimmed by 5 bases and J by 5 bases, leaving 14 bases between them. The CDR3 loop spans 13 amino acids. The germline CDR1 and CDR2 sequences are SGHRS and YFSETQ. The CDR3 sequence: CASRRQANDEQYF. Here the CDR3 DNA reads TGCGCCAGCAGAAGGCAGGCTAACGACGAGCAGTACTTC.

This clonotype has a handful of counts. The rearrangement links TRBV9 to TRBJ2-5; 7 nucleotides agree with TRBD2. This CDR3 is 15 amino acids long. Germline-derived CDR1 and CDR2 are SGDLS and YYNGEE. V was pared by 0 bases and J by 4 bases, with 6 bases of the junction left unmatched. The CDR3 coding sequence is TGTGCCAGCAGCGTAGTCGGGGGGACTGGAGAGACCCAGTACTTC. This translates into CASSVVGGTGETQYF.

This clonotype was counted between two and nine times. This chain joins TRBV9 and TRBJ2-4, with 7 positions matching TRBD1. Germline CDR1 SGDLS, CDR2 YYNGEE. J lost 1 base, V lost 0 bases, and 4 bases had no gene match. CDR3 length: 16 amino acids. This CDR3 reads CASSVGPQGAKNIQYF. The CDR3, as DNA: TGTGCCAGCAGCGTAGGTCCACAGGGGGCCAAAAACATTCAGTACTTC.

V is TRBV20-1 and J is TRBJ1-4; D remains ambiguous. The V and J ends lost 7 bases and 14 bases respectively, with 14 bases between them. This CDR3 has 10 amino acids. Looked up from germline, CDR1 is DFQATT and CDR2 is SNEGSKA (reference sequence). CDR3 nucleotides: TGCAGTGGAAGAGGGTCAACGCTGTTTTTT. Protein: CSGRGSTLFF.

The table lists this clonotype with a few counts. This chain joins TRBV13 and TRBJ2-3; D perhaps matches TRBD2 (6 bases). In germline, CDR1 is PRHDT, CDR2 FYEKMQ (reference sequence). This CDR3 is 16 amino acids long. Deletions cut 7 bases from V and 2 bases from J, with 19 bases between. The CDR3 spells CASKASDHGFTDTQYF. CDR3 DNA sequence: TGTGCCAGCAAGGCTAGCGATCATGGATTCACAGATACGCAGTATTTT.